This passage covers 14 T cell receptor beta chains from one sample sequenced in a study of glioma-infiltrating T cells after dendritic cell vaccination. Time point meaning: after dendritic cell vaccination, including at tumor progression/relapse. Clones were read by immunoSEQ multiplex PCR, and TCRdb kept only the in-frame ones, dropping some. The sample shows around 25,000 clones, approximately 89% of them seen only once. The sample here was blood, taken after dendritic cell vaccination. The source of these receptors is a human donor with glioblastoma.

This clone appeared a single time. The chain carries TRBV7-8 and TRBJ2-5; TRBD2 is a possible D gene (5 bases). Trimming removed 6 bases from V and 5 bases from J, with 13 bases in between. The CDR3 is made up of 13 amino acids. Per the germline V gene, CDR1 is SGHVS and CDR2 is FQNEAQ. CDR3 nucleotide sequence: TGTGCCAGCAGACCTAGGAGGACGGAGACCCAGTACTTC. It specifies CASRPRRTETQYF.

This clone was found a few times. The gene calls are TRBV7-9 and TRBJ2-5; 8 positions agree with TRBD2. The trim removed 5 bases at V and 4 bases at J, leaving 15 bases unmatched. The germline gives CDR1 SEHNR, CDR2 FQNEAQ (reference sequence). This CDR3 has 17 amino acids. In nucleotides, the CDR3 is TGTGCCAGCAGCCAGGCGCGGGGGGCCGATGCCAGAGAGACCCAGTACTTC. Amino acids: CASSQARGADARETQYF. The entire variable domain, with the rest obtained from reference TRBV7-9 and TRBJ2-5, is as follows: DTGVSQNPRHKITKRGQNVTFRCDPISEHNRLYWYRQTLGQGPEFLTYFQNEAQLEKSRLLSDRFSAERPKGSFSTLEIQRTEQGDSAMYLCASSQARGADARETQYFGPGTRLLVL.

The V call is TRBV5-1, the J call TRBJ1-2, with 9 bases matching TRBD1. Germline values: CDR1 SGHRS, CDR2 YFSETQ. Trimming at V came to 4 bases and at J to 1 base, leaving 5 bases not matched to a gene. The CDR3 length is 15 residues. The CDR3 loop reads CASSRDRGSNYGYTF. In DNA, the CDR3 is TGCGCCAGCAGCAGAGACAGGGGGAGTAACTATGGCTACACCTTC.

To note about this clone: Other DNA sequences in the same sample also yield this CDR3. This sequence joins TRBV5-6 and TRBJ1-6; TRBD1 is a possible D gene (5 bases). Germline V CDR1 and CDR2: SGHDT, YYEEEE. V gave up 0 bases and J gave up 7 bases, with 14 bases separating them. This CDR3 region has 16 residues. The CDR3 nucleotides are TGTGCCAGCAGCTTGGTGTGGGGGGGAAACAATTCACCCCTCCACTTT. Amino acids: CASSLVWGGNNSPLHF.

The CDR3 region is CASSQVDRQQYF. DNA for the CDR3: TGTGCCAGCAGCCAAGTTGACAGGCAGCAGTACTTC. The chain has TRBV14 and TRBJ2-7; weak D call: TRBD1 (6 bases). V was pared by 1 base and J by 8 bases, with 9 bases between. CDR1 is SGHDN and CDR2 is FVKESK in the germline V gene. The CDR3 runs to 12 residues.

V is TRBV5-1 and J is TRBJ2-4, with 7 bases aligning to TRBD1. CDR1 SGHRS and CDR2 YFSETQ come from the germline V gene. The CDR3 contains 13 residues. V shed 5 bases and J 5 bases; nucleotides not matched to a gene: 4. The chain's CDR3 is CASRPGQQNIQYF. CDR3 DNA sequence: TGCGCCAGCAGACCGGGACAGCAAAACATTCAGTACTTC.

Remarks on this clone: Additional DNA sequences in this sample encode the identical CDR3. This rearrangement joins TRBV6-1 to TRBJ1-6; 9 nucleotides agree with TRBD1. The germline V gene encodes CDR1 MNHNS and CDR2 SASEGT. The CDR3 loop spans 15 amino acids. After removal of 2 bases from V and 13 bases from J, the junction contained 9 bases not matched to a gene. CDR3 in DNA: TGTGCCAGCAGTGAAAGGGACAGGGTCGGTTCCCCCCTCCACTTT. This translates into CASSERDRVGSPLHF.

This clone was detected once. DNA of the CDR3: TGCGCCAGCCGCCTCTCAGCGGGGGGCAACACCGGGGAGCTGTTTTTT. Translated: CASRLSAGGNTGELFF. The J gene is TRBJ2-2, the V gene TRBV4-1, with TRBD2 matching over 9 bases. CDR3 length: 16 residues. Looked up from germline, CDR1 is MGHRA and CDR2 is YSYEKL. V lost 8 bases, J lost 2 bases, and 9 bases stayed unmatched.

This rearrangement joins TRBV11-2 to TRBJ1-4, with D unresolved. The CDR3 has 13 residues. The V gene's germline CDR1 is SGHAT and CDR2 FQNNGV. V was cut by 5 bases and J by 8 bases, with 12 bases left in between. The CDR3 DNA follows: TGTGCCAGCAGCCGTGGACGGGAAGAAAAACTGTTTTTT. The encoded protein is CASSRGREEKLFF.

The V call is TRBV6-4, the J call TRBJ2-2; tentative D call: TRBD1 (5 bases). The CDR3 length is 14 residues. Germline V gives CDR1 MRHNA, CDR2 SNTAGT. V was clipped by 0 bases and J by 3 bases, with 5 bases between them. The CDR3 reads CASSDSQDTGELFF. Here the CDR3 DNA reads TGTGCCAGCAGTGACTCACAGGACACCGGGGAGCTGTTTTTT.

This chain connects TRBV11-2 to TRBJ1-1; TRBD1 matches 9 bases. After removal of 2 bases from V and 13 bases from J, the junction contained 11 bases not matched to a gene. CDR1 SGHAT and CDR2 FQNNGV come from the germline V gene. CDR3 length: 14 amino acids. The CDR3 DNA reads TGTGCCAGCAGCTTACGGGGACAGGGCGACTCTGGTTTCTTT. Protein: CASSLRGQGDSGFF.

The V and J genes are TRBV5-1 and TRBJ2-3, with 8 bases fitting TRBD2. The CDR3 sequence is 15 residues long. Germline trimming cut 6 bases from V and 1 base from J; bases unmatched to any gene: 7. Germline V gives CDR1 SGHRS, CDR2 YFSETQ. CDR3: CASKAGALGTDTQYF. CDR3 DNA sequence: TGCGCCAGCAAAGCGGGGGCCCTGGGCACAGATACGCAGTATTTT.

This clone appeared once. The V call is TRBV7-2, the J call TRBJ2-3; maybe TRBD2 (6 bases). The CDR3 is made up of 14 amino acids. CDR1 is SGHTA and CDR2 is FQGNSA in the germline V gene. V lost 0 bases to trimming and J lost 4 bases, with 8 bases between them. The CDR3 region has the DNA TGTGCCAGCAGCTTAGCACTAGCCGCAGATACGCAGTATTTT. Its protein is CASSLALAADTQYF. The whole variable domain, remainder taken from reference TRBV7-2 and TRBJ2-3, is GAGVSQSPSNKVTEKGKDVELRCDPISGHTALYWYRQSLGQGLEFLIYFQGNSAPDKSGLPSDRFSAERTGGSVSTLTIQRTQQEDSAVYLCASSLALAADTQYFGPGTRLTVL.

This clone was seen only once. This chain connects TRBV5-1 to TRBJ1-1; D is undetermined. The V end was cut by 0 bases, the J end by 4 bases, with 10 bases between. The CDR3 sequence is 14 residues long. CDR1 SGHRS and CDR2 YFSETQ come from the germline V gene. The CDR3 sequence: CASSLEWGGTEAFF. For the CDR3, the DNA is TGCGCCAGCAGCTTGGAATGGGGAGGCACTGAAGCTTTCTTT.